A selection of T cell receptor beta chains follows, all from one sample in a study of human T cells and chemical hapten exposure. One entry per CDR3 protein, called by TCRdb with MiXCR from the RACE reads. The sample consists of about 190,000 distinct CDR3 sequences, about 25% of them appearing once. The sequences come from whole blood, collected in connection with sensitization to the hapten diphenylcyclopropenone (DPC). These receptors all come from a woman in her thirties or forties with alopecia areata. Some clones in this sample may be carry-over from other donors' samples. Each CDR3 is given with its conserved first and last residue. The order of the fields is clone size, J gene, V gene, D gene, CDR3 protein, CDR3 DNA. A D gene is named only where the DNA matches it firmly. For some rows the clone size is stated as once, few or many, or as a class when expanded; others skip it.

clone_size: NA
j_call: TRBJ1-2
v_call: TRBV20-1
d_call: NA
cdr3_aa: CSASGPGGSLDGYTF
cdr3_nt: TGCAGTGCTTCCGGGCCGGGGGGATCCCTTGATGGCTACACCTTC

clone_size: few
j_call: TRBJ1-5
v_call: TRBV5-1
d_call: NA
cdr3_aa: CASSLWGGGTNQPQHF
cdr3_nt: TGCGCCAGCAGCTTGTGGGGCGGGGGCACGAATCAGCCCCAGCATTTT

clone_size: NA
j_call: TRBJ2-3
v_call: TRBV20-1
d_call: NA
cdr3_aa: CSARDSNTDTQYF
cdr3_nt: TGCAGTGCTAGAGATAGTAACACAGATACGCAGTATTTT

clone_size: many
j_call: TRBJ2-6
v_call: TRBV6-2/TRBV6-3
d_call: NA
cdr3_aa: CASSYASSGANVLTF
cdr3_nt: TGTGCCAGCAGTTACGCCTCATCTGGGGCCAACGTCCTGACTTTC

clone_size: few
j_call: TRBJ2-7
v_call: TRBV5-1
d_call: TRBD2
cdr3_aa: CASSPGLATSYEQYF
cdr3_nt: TGCGCCAGCAGCCCGGGACTAGCTACCTCCTACGAGCAGTACTTC

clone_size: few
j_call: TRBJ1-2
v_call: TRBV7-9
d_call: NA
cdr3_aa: CASTEPIRGYTF
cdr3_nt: TGTGCCAGCACCGAGCCAATACGTGGCTACACCTTC

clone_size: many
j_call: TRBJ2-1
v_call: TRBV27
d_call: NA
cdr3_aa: CASSLGAGVGEQFF
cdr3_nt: TGTGCCAGCAGTTTAGGGGCAGGTGTCGGCGAGCAGTTCTTC

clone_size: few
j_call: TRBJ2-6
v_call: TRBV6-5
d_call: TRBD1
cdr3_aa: CASSPTGSGANVLTF
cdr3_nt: TGTGCCAGCAGTCCGACAGGGTCTGGGGCCAACGTCCTGACTTTC

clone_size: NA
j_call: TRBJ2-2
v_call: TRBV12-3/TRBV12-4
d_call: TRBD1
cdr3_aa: CASSPTGQGANTGELFF
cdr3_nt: TGTGCCAGCAGTCCCACAGGACAGGGGGCGAACACCGGGGAGCTGTTTTTT

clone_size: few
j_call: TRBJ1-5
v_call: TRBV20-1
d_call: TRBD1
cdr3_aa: CSARFWTGGKNQPQHF
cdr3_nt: TGCAGTGCTAGGTTCTGGACAGGGGGAAAAAATCAGCCCCAGCATTTT

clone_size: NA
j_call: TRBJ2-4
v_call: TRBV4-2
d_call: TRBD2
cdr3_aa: CASSQETSGFSLAKNIQYF
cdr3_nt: TGTGCCAGCAGCCAAGAGACTAGCGGGTTTTCTCTAGCCAAAAACATTCAGTACTTC

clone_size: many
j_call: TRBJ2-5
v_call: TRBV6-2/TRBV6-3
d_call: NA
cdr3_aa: CASSYKYQETQYF
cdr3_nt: TGTGCCAGCAGTTACAAGTACCAAGAGACCCAGTACTTC

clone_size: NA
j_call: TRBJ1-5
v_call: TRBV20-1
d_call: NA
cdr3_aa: CGGGRHSNQPQHF
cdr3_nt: TGCGGGGGCGGCCGCCATAGCAATCAGCCCCAGCATTTT

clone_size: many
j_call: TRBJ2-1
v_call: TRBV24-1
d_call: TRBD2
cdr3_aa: CATSRPPSGRAYNEQFF
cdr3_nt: TGTGCCACCTCTCGCCCTCCTAGCGGGAGGGCCTACAATGAGCAGTTCTTC

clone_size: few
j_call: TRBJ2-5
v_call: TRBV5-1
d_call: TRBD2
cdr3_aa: CASSPGSSGRQETQYF
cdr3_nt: TGCGCCAGCAGCCCAGGGAGTAGCGGGAGGCAAGAGACCCAGTACTTC

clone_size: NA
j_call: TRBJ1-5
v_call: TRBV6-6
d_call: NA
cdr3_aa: CASSSNQPQHF
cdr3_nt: TGTGCCAGCAGTAGCAATCAGCCCCAGCATTTT

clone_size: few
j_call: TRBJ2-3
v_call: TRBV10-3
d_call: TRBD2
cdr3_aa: CAIGRTSGSTDTQYF
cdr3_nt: TGTGCCATCGGGAGGACTAGCGGGAGCACAGATACGCAGTATTTT

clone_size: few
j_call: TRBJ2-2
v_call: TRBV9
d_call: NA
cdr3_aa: CASSVTRDWTGELFF
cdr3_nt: TGTGCCAGCAGCGTAACGCGGGATTGGACCGGGGAGCTGTTTTTT

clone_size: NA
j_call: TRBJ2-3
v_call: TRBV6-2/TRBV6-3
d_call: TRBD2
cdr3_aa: CASRAGLAGEADTQYF
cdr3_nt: TGTGCCAGCAGAGCGGGACTAGCGGGGGAGGCAGATACGCAGTATTTT

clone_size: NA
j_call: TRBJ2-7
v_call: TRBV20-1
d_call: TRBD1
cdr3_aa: CSASETGGYPYEQYF
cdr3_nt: TGCAGTGCTAGTGAGACAGGGGGCTACCCTTACGAGCAGTACTTC